This T cell receptor (beta chain) was captured by sequencing in a study of shared clonotypes between healthy human individuals. Per the germline V gene, CDR1 is LNHDA and CDR2 is SQIVND (reference sequence). CDR3 length: 12 residues. The V end lost 5 bases, the J end lost 4 bases, and 8 bases lay between the germline ends. Each cell subset's genomic DNA was divided evenly among several immunoSEQ plates. Here immunoSEQ multiplex PCR was the method, and the copy in TCRdb shows in-frame clones only, minus some. The profile covers approximately 600,000 clones, with 85% to 95% appearing a single time and approximately 0.12% taken by the ten largest. As defined, naive CD8 cells were CD45RO-negative and positively selected for CCR7, with terminally differentiated effector memory CD45RA+ cells excluded. Each donor was a Caucasian adult residing in Nashville, Tennessee.

The material sequenced was naive CD8+ T cells sorted from blood. The receptor's source is a woman aged 25-40 years in good health. V gene TRBV19 combines with J gene TRBJ2-5; D uncertain. The CDR3 loop is CASSDLGETQYF. The CDR3 region has the DNA TGTGCCAGTAGTGATTTGGGAGAGACCCAGTACTTC.